A selection of T cell receptor beta chains follows, all from one sample in a study of blood T cell repertoires in COVID-19. Profiled with immunoSEQ multiplex PCR; TCRdb holds only in-frame clones, not every one. The sample lists about 210,000 clones, roughly four fifths occurring once. Material for sequencing was peripheral blood. The receptors were sampled from a middle-aged woman with active or convalescent COVID-19. Each CDR3 is given with its conserved first and last residue. D genes are given only for firm matches. Clone sizes are given selectively: once, few, many, or a class where the clone is expanded.

abundance	d_gene	v_gene	j_gene	CDR3nt	CDR3aa
-	-	TRBV19	TRBJ2-3	TGTGCCAGTAGTACGGAGGGGGCAGGGGATACGCAGTATTTT	CASSTEGAGDTQYF
-	-	TRBV5-4	TRBJ1-3	TGTGCCAGCAGCTTTGGGCAGGTGGACACCATATATTTT	CASSFGQVDTIYF
-	TRBD2	TRBV4-1	TRBJ2-1	TGCGCCAGCAGCCAAGTAGGGGCTAGCGGGGGAAATGAGCAGTTCTTC	CASSQVGASGGNEQFF
-	TRBD1	TRBV3-1/TRBV3-2	TRBJ2-7	TGTGCCAGCCAGGGACAGAACTACGAGCAGTACTTC	CASQGQNYEQYF
once	-	TRBV19	TRBJ1-4	TGTGCCAGTAGTTTTCCAGGCTCCCCAACTAATGAAAAACTGTTTTTT	CASSFPGSPTNEKLFF
-	-	TRBV5-1	TRBJ1-4	TGCGCCAGCAGCTTGGCCTTAACAGCTGAAAAACTGTTTTTT	CASSLALTAEKLFF
once	TRBD1	TRBV28	TRBJ2-7	TGTGCCAGCAAGGGGACAGAGGAAACCTCCTACGAGCAGTACTTC	CASKGTEETSYEQYF
-	TRBD1	TRBV29-1	TRBJ2-7	TGCAGCGCCGCAACCGGGACAGGGGCCTACGAGCAGTACTTC	CSAATGTGAYEQYF
few	-	TRBV21-1	TRBJ1-1	TGTGCCAGCAGCAAAGGTCTGGGGCGCACTGAAGCTTTCTTT	CASSKGLGRTEAFF
-	TRBD2	TRBV18	TRBJ2-1	TGTGCCAGCTCACCACGGGCTAGCGGGAGTGATGAGCAGTTCTTC	CASSPRASGSDEQFF
-	TRBD2	TRBV5-1	TRBJ2-1	TGCGCCAGCAGCTGGCGGACTAGCGGGATCTACAATGAGCAGTTCTTC	CASSWRTSGIYNEQFF
-	-	TRBV5-8	TRBJ2-6	TGTGCCAGCACTCGAGGCCTCTCTGGGGCCAACGTCCTGACTTTC	CASTRGLSGANVLTF
-	-	TRBV7-8	TRBJ1-1	TGTGCCAGCAGCTTACAAGGGACAATAAACACTGAAGCTTTCTTT	CASSLQGTINTEAFF
-	TRBD2	TRBV9	TRBJ2-5	TGTGCCAGCAGCCTTTCGGGGGGTGAAGAGACCCAGTACTTC	CASSLSGGEETQYF
-	-	TRBV7-3	TRBJ2-1	TGTGCCAGCAGCGCAGTGTGGGGAGTGCACAATGAGCAGTTCTTC	CASSAVWGVHNEQFF
-	-	TRBV5-1	TRBJ1-6	TGCGCCAGCAGCTTGACAGGGAGCTCCTATAATTCACCCCTCCACTTT	CASSLTGSSYNSPLHF
-	-	TRBV6-1	TRBJ1-2	TGTGCCAGCAGTGAAATTGGACAGAACTATGGCTACACCTTC	CASSEIGQNYGYTF
-	-	TRBV5-1	TRBJ1-1	TGCGCCAGCAGCTTGGAGCCGGGGATGAACACTGAAGCTTTCTTT	CASSLEPGMNTEAFF
-	TRBD2	TRBV7-2	TRBJ2-3	TGTGCCAGCAGCTCACTCCTAGCGGGAGGGCTAGGCACAGATACGCAGTATTTT	CASSSLLAGGLGTDTQYF
-	TRBD1	TRBV4-2	TRBJ2-3	TGTGCCAGCAGCCAAGATTTGGGGGACAGGGGCGGCACAGATACGCAGTATTTT	CASSQDLGDRGGTDTQYF
-	TRBD1	TRBV5-1	TRBJ1-2	TGCGCCAGCAGCTTCGGACAGGGGGCCAACTATGGCTACACCTTC	CASSFGQGANYGYTF
-	TRBD1	TRBV19	TRBJ2-7	TGTGCCAGTAGTCCCGGGACAGGATATAGGGAGCAGTACTTC	CASSPGTGYREQYF
-	TRBD2	TRBV24-1	TRBJ2-1	TGTGCCACCAGTGACCCCGGGACTAGCGGGAGGTTTGAGCAGTTCTTC	CATSDPGTSGRFEQFF
-	TRBD1	TRBV7-9	TRBJ1-5	TGTGCCAGCAGCTTCTGGACAGGGCGGAGCAATCAGCCCCAGCATTTT	CASSFWTGRSNQPQHF
-	TRBD2	TRBV24-1	TRBJ2-1	TGTGCCACCAGTGATACCACCGGGACTAGCGCTAACAATGAGCAGTTCTTC	CATSDTTGTSANNEQFF
-	TRBD2	TRBV24-1	TRBJ2-1	TGTGCCACCGAAACTAGCGGGGGCCTGTACAATGAGCAGTTCTTC	CATETSGGLYNEQFF